The 21 T cell receptor beta chains reported below all come from one sample, sequenced in a study of monozygotic twins with cystic fibrosis. TCRdb keeps only in-frame clones here, not all; method: immunoSEQ multiplex PCR. The repertoire holds some 21,000 clones, with about 89% as singletons. The sequencing sample was made of blood. These receptors were taken from a girl aged 2 to 9 with cystic fibrosis.

The chain combines TRBV18 with TRBJ2-1; a weak D match, TRBD1 (5 bases). The CDR3 runs to 12 residues. Trimming left V 5 bases short and J 7 bases short, with 9 bases between. The germline V gene encodes CDR1 KGHSH and CDR2 LQKENI. The CDR3 sequence is CASSSGMNEQFF. The CDR3 region has the DNA TGTGCCAGCTCATCAGGGATGAATGAGCAGTTCTTC.

The V gene is TRBV7-9, the J gene TRBJ1-3, with a weak D call TRBD1 (5 bases). The CDR3 loop spans 17 amino acids. The germline V and J ends were trimmed by 7 bases and 4 bases, with 23 bases remaining between them. Germline CDR1 and CDR2: SEHNR and FQNEAQ (reference sequence). The CDR3 here is CASTSYRPGRGGNTIYF. In nucleotides, the CDR3 is TGTGCCAGCACCTCGTACCGGCCAGGGAGGGGAGGAAACACCATATATTTT. Together with reference TRBV7-9 and TRBJ1-3, the CDR3 gives the full variable domain: DTGVSQNPRHKITKRGQNVTFRCDPISEHNRLYWYRQTLGQGPEFLTYFQNEAQLEKSRLLSDRFSAERPKGSFSTLEIQRTEQGDSAMYLCASTSYRPGRGGNTIYFGEGSWLTVV.

This clone is a singleton in its sample. J is TRBJ1-5 and V is TRBV7-3, with D possibly being TRBD1 (6 bases). Germline V gives CDR1 SGHTA, CDR2 FQGTGA. This CDR3 comprises 14 residues. The V and J ends lost 6 bases and 4 bases respectively, with 13 bases between them. The CDR3 DNA sequence: TGTGCCAGCAGACCGGGACACAATAATCAGCCCCAGCATTTT. Residues: CASRPGHNNQPQHF.

The J gene is TRBJ1-1, the V gene TRBV4-1; D is possibly TRBD1 (6 bases). The CDR3 runs to 12 residues. The germline V and J ends were trimmed by 3 bases and 10 bases, with 12 bases remaining between them. CDR1 is MGHRA, CDR2 YSYEKL, per germline. This chain's CDR3 is CASSQNRVLAFF. The DNA of the CDR3 is TGCGCCAGCAGCCAGAACAGGGTTTTAGCTTTCTTT.

The V and J genes are TRBV7-9 and TRBJ1-1, with D maybe TRBD1 (5 bases). V was pared by 4 bases and J by 0 bases, with 9 bases between. Per germline, CDR1 SEHNR and CDR2 FQNEAQ (reference sequence). The CDR3 sequence is 14 residues long. The CDR3 DNA reads TGTGCCAGCAGCTCTAGGGACTTGAACACTGAAGCTTTCTTT. It translates to CASSSRDLNTEAFF. Based on the CDR3 plus reference TRBV7-9 and TRBJ1-1, the full variable domain is DTGVSQNPRHKITKRGQNVTFRCDPISEHNRLYWYRQTLGQGPEFLTYFQNEAQLEKSRLLSDRFSAERPKGSFSTLEIQRTEQGDSAMYLCASSSRDLNTEAFFGQGTRLTVV.

The chain recombines TRBV19 with TRBJ2-5; D is possibly TRBD1 (6 bases). The CDR3 consists of 18 residues. Trimming left V 3 bases short and J 5 bases short, with 25 bases between. Germline V CDR1 and CDR2: LNHDA, SQIVND (reference sequence). The CDR3 region has the DNA TGTGCCAGTAGTATCGGGTACTGGCAGGGGAGCGGTTGGGAGACCCAGTACTTC. Its protein product is CASSIGYWQGSGWETQYF.

The rearrangement uses TRBV5-4 and TRBJ1-2; no definite D call. From germline, CDR1 is SGHNT and CDR2 YYREEE (reference sequence). CDR3 size: 14 residues. Trimming stripped 5 bases from V and 3 bases from J, with 14 bases between. The CDR3 reads CASRSLRTDYGYTF. The CDR3 DNA reads TGTGCCAGCAGAAGCCTCAGGACGGACTATGGCTACACCTTC.

The chain is built from TRBV4-3 and TRBJ2-7; tentative D call: TRBD1 (6 bases). CDR3 length equals 15 residues. V lost 1 base and J 4 bases, leaving 14 bases between the germline ends. Germline CDR1 and CDR2: LGHNA and YSLEER. The DNA for the CDR3 is TGCGCCAGCAGCCAAGTTTATGCAGGGGAATACGAGCAGTACTTC. Translation gives CASSQVYAGEYEQYF.

This chain connects TRBV11-1 to TRBJ1-2; D is unresolved. Germline CDR1 and CDR2: SGHAT and FQDESV (reference sequence). The CDR3 consists of 13 residues. Trimming stripped 3 bases from V and 2 bases from J, with 7 bases between. The CDR3 here is CASSLVGNYGYTF. CDR3 bases: TGTGCCAGCAGCTTGGTGGGGAACTATGGCTACACCTTC. The full variable domain, rest sourced from reference TRBV11-1 and TRBJ1-2, is EAEVAQSPRYKITEKSQAVAFWCDPISGHATLYWYRQILGQGPELLVQFQDESVVDDSQLPKDRFSAERLKGVDSTLKIQPAELGDSAMYLCASSLVGNYGYTFGSGTRLTVV.

The rearrangement joins TRBV5-1 to TRBJ1-2; D unresolved. CDR1 and CDR2 (germline): SGHRS, YFSETQ. V lost 4 bases to trimming and J lost 4 bases, with 26 bases between them. This CDR3 spans 18 amino acids. The DNA for the CDR3 is TGCGCCAGCAGCCCCCGTGTTAGCCGCCTCTTCTATGGCTATGGCTACACCTTC. It specifies CASSPRVSRLFYGYGYTF.

In its sample, this clone is medium-sized (0.01 to 0.1%). The V gene is TRBV6-5, the J gene TRBJ1-1, with D possibly being TRBD1 (5 bases). Germline V gene lookup returns CDR1 MNHEY and CDR2 SVGAGI. This CDR3 region has 13 residues. The V end was cut by 2 bases, the J end by 8 bases, with 12 bases between. DNA of the CDR3: TGTGCCAGCAGTTACAACGAGGGGCTAGAAGCTTTCTTT. Its translation: CASSYNEGLEAFF.

This chain joins TRBV9 and TRBJ1-1, with D possibly matching TRBD1 (5 bases). The CDR3 consists of 14 residues. V lost 4 bases to trimming and J lost 5 bases, with 15 bases between them. CDR1 and CDR2 from the germline V gene are SGDLS and YYNGEE. CDR3 region: CASSYFGAGTEAFF. The CDR3 DNA reads TGTGCCAGCAGCTACTTCGGGGCAGGGACTGAAGCTTTCTTT. The complete variable domain, with remaining parts taken from reference TRBV9 and TRBJ1-1, reads DSGVTQTPKHLITATGQRVTLRCSPRSGDLSVYWYQQSLDQGLQFLIQYYNGEERAKGNILERFSAQQFPDLHSELNLSSLELGDSALYFCASSYFGAGTEAFFGQGTRLTVV.

The J gene is TRBJ2-4, the V gene TRBV30; TRBD2 is a possible D gene (5 bases). From germline, CDR1 is GTSNPN and CDR2 SVGIG (reference sequence). V was pared by 3 bases and J by 3 bases, with 24 bases between. CDR3 length: 18 residues. The CDR3 loop reads CAWRTPRAPGLGKNIQYF. The CDR3 bases are TGTGCCTGGAGAACCCCGAGGGCCCCAGGTTTAGGCAAAAACATTCAGTACTTC.

The rearrangement uses TRBV10-3 and TRBJ1-1; D is perhaps TRBD1 (5 bases). The V end lost 5 bases, the J end lost 0 bases, and 13 bases lay between the germline ends. The CDR3 is made up of 15 amino acids. Germline V gene lookup returns CDR1 ENHRY and CDR2 SYGVKD. The CDR3 sequence: CAISSPGRLNTEAFF. The CDR3, as DNA: TGTGCCATCAGTTCACCGGGACGCTTGAACACTGAAGCTTTCTTT.

The genes are TRBV13 and TRBJ2-7; TRBD1 matches 8 bases. V lost 4 bases, J lost 2 bases, and 7 bases stayed unmatched. CDR1 is PRHDT, CDR2 FYEKMQ, per germline (reference sequence). The CDR3 contains 15 residues. CDR3 sequence reads: CASSSQGAPPYEQYF. DNA of the CDR3: TGTGCCAGCAGCTCCCAGGGGGCGCCCCCCTACGAGCAGTACTTC. The whole variable domain, remainder taken from reference TRBV13 and TRBJ2-7, is AAGVIQSPRHLIKEKRETATLKCYPIPRHDTVYWYQQGPGQDPQFLISFYEKMQSDKGSIPDRFSAQQFSDYHSELNMSSLELGDSALYFCASSSQGAPPYEQYFGPGTRLTVT.

V usage is TRBV5-8 and J usage is TRBJ2-1, with 15 bases identical to TRBD2. This CDR3 region has 15 residues. Germline V gene data show CDR1 as SGHTS and CDR2 as YDEGEE. V was clipped by 7 bases and J by 6 bases; unmatched bases: 5. The CDR3 coding sequence is TGTGCCAGCCGCGGACTAGCGGGAGGGCCCAATGAGCAGTTCTTC. This gives the protein CASRGLAGGPNEQFF. The whole variable domain, remainder taken from reference TRBV5-8 and TRBJ2-1, is EAGVTQSPTHLIKTRGQQATLRCSPISGHTSVYWYQQALGLGLQFLLWYDEGEERNRGNFPPRFSGRQFPNYSSELNVNALELEDSALYLCASRGLAGGPNEQFFGPGTRLTVL.

This chain uses TRBV30 with TRBJ2-7; D may match TRBD1 or TRBD2 (6 bases each). The ends were cut back, 0 bases at V and 1 base at J, with 13 bases in the middle. The CDR3 runs to 15 residues. Germline CDR1 is GTSNPN and CDR2 is SVGIG (reference sequence). CDR3 sequence (DNA): TGTGCCTGGAGTGTAATCGGGGGCTTATCCTACGAGCAGTACTTC. As protein: CAWSVIGGLSYEQYF.

V is TRBV29-1 and J is TRBJ1-2; D remains unclear. Looked up from germline, CDR1 is SQVTM and CDR2 is ANQGSEA. V was pared by 0 bases and J by 2 bases, with 7 bases between. The CDR3 has 13 amino acids. The DNA of the CDR3 is TGCAGCGTTGAAGAAAAGGGCAACTATGGCTACACCTTC. Translation gives CSVEEKGNYGYTF.

Details on this clone: Other DNA sequences in this specimen translate into the identical CDR3. The chain links TRBV6-5 to TRBJ2-7, with TRBD2 matching over 7 bases. This CDR3 is built from 14 residues. Germline CDR1 is MNHEY and CDR2 is SVGAGI. V shed 0 bases and J 3 bases; nucleotides not matched to a gene: 2. The CDR3 coding sequence is TGTGCCAGCAGTTACTCAGGCGGGAGCTACGAGCAGTACTTC. Amino acid sequence: CASSYSGGSYEQYF.

This clone occurred once. This chain joins TRBV7-9 and TRBJ2-7; perhaps TRBD1 as D (5 bases). Germline V gene sequence: CDR1 SEHNR, CDR2 FQNEAQ (reference sequence). This CDR3 has 14 amino acids. Trimming removed 7 bases at V and 2 bases at J, with 15 bases between. CDR3 DNA: TGTGCCAGCACCCACCCAGGGCGTACCTACGAGCAGTACTTC. Translated: CASTHPGRTYEQYF. Looking up the rest from reference TRBV7-9 and TRBJ2-7 gives the full variable domain: DTGVSQNPRHKITKRGQNVTFRCDPISEHNRLYWYRQTLGQGPEFLTYFQNEAQLEKSRLLSDRFSAERPKGSFSTLEIQRTEQGDSAMYLCASTHPGRTYEQYFGPGTRLTVT.

The V call is TRBV29-1, the J call TRBJ1-4; a possible D gene is TRBD1 (5 bases). Trimming removed 6 bases from V and 7 bases from J, with 24 bases in between. This CDR3 comprises 16 residues. CDR1 SQVTM and CDR2 ANQGSEA come from the germline V gene. In DNA form, the CDR3 reads TGCAGCGTCCAAGGAAGAGGGGCCGCTGTCTCTGAAAAACTGTTTTTT. It encodes CSVQGRGAAVSEKLFF.